The 5 T cell receptor beta chains given below trace back to one sample, sequenced in a study of T cells after posttransplantation cyclophosphamide. Clones were sequenced by immunoSEQ multiplex PCR, and TCRdb holds only the in-frame ones, with some missing. The table shows approximately 32,000 clones, with 70% to 90% occurring only once. Sequenced input: PBMCs. These receptors came from a woman aged 40 to 50 with a blood cancer, CMV-positive, and with a related stem cell donor.

This clone was seen just once. The chain is built from TRBV5-4 and TRBJ2-1; TRBD2 might be the D (6 bases). CDR1 is SGHNT, CDR2 YYREEE, per germline (reference sequence). V lost 3 bases, J lost 2 bases, and 12 bases lay in between. CDR3 size: 15 residues. The CDR3 region has the DNA TGTGCCAGCAGCTCTCCGGGACTGGCCTACAATGAGCAGTTCTTC. It is translated as CASSSPGLAYNEQFF.

V and J are TRBV4-1 and TRBJ2-2, with a weak D call TRBD1 (6 bases). Trimming left V 3 bases short and J 3 bases short, with 14 bases between. Looked up from germline, CDR1 is MGHRA and CDR2 is YSYEKL. This CDR3 is 16 amino acids long. As DNA, the CDR3 is TGCGCCAGCAGCCAGGGGACAATCATGGACACCGGGGAGCTGTTTTTT. Translated: CASSQGTIMDTGELFF.

The chain links TRBV2 to TRBJ2-3; TRBD2 aligns across 11 bases. V lost 8 bases, J lost 7 bases, and 5 bases stayed unmatched. This CDR3 spans 13 amino acids. CDR1 is SNHLY, CDR2 FYNNEI, per germline. The CDR3 loop reads CASGRLAGYTQYF. The CDR3 nucleotides read TGTGCCAGCGGCCGACTAGCGGGGTATACGCAGTATTTT.

The chain uses TRBV21-1 and TRBJ1-2; the DNA was not used to check the table's D call, TRBD1. TRBV21-1 is a known pseudogene. CDR3 size: 13 residues. The CDR3 nucleotides are TGTGCCAGCAGAGACAGGGGGCGAACGGGCTACACCTTC. Its translation: CASRDRGRTGYTF.

The chain links TRBV10-3 to TRBJ2-1, with D tentatively TRBD1 (5 bases). Per germline, CDR1 ENHRY and CDR2 SYGVKD. The CDR3 consists of 13 residues. V shed 10 bases and J shed 8 bases, with 18 bases lying between them. The CDR3 region is CATRVRVEDEQFF. As DNA, the CDR3 is TGTGCCACCAGGGTGCGAGTAGAGGATGAGCAGTTCTTC.